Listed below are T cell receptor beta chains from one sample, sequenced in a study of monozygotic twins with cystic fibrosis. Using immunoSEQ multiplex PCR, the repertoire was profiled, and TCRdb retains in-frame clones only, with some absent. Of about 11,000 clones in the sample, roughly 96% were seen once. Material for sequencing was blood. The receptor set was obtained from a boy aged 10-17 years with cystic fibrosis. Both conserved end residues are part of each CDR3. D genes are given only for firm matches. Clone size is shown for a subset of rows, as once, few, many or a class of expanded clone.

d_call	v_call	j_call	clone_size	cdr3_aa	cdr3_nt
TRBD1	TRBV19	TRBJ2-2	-	CASRDRGRTGELFF	TGTGCCAGTAGGGACAGGGGCCGGACCGGGGAGCTGTTTTTT
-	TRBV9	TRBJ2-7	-	CASSRDFAYEQYF	TGTGCCAGCAGTCGAGACTTCGCGTACGAGCAGTACTTC
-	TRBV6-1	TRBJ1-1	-	CASSEGWGHITEAFF	TGTGCCAGCAGTGAAGGATGGGGGCATATCACTGAAGCTTTCTTT
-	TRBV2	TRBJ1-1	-	CASSPSGGRTEAFF	TGTGCCAGCAGCCCCTCAGGCGGGAGAACTGAAGCTTTCTTT
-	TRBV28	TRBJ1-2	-	CASSLVRGSYGYTF	TGTGCCAGCAGTTTGGTGCGGGGATCCTATGGCTACACCTTC
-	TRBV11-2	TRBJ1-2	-	CASTPWGYGYTF	TGTGCCAGCACCCCATGGGGGTATGGCTACACCTTC
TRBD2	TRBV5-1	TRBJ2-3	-	CASSSRGGGDTDTQYF	TGCGCCAGCAGTTCCCGCGGCGGGGGGGACACAGATACGCAGTATTTT
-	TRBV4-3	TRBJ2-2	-	CASSQDLRTGELFF	TGCGCCAGCAGCCAAGATCTGAGAACCGGGGAGCTGTTTTTT
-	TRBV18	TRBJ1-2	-	CASSPDGSYGYTF	TGTGCCAGCTCACCGGACGGAAGCTATGGCTACACCTTC
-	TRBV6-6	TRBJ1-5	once	CASSYGQMNSNQPQHF	TGTGCCAGCAGTTACGGTCAGATGAATAGCAATCAGCCCCAGCATTTT
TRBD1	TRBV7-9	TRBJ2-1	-	CASSPGTGESYNEQFF	TGTGCCAGCAGCCCTGGGACAGGGGAGTCCTACAATGAGCAGTTCTTC
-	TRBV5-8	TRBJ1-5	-	CASSFDRSNQPQHF	TGTGCCAGCAGCTTTGACAGGAGCAATCAGCCCCAGCATTTT
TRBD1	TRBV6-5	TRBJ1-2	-	CASSYTQGADYGYTF	TGTGCCAGCAGTTACACACAGGGGGCGGACTATGGCTACACCTTC
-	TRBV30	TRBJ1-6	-	CAWSTRQLYNSPLHF	TGTGCCTGGAGTACCCGACAGCTCTATAATTCACCCCTCCACTTT
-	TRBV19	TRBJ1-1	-	CASSIKVNTEAFF	TGTGCCAGTAGTATTAAGGTGAACACTGAAGCTTTCTTT
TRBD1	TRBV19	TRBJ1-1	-	CASNDRGQSMNTEAFF	TGTGCCAGTAATGACAGGGGGCAATCCATGAACACTGAAGCTTTCTTT
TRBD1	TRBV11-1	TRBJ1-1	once	CASITLGQGNTEAFF	TGTGCCAGCATCACCTTAGGACAGGGGAACACTGAAGCTTTCTTT
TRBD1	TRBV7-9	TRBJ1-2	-	CASSPGQAPGYTF	TGTGCCAGCAGCCCCGGACAGGCTCCTGGCTACACCTTC
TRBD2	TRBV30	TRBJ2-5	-	CAWSRQRGRETQYF	TGTGCCTGGAGCCGTCAGCGGGGTCGAGAGACCCAGTACTTC
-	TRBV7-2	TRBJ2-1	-	CASSLVGGGPLYGNEQFF	TGTGCCAGCAGCTTAGTAGGCGGAGGACCCCTATACGGCAATGAGCAGTTCTTC
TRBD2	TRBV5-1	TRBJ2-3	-	CASSLDSGGASDTQYF	TGCGCCAGCAGCTTGGATAGCGGGGGGGCAAGCGATACGCAGTATTTT
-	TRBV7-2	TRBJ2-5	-	CASSFSFPETQYF	TGTGCCAGTTCCTTTTCTTTCCCAGAGACCCAGTACTTC
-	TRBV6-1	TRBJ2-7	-	CASSVQAGSSYEQYF	TGTGCCAGCAGTGTCCAGGCAGGTAGCTCCTACGAGCAGTACTTC
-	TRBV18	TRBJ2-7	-	CASSRTAGNSYEQYF	TGTGCCAGCTCACGGACAGCCGGTAACTCCTACGAGCAGTACTTC
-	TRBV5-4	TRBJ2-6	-	CASSLETTRQRLGANVLTF	TGTGCCAGCAGCTTGGAGACCACCCGACAACGTCTGGGGGCCAACGTCCTGACTTTC
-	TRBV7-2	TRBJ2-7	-	CASSFPGEGYEQYF	TGTGCCAGCAGCTTTCCAGGGGAGGGCTACGAGCAGTACTTC
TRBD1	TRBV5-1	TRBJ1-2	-	CASSLDQGATGGYTF	TGCGCCAGCAGCTTGGACCAGGGGGCAACGGGAGGCTACACCTTC
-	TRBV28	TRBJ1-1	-	CASRRGRPEAFF	TGTGCCAGCAGACGTGGTAGACCTGAAGCTTTCTTT
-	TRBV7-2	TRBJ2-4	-	CASSLNSAEYF	TGTGCCAGCAGCTTAAATAGCGCCGAGTACTTC
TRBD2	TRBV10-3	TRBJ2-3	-	CAILTSGSTDTQYF	TGTGCCATTCTGACTAGCGGGAGCACAGATACGCAGTATTTT
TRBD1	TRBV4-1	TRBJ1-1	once	CASSQAHRGGTEAFF	TGCGCCAGCAGCCAGGCACACAGGGGAGGCACTGAAGCTTTCTTT
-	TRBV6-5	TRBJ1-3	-	CASSYSIGGNTIYF	TGTGCCAGCAGTTACTCGATAGGAGGAAACACCATATATTTT
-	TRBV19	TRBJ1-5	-	CASTPDRSLQPQHF	TGTGCCAGTACCCCAGACAGGAGCCTACAGCCCCAGCATTTT
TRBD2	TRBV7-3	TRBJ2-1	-	CASSLRPSGVGNEQFF	TGTGCCAGCAGCTTACGACCTAGCGGGGTGGGCAATGAGCAGTTCTTC
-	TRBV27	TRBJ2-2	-	CASSRKNTGELFF	TGTGCCAGCAGTCGAAAGAACACCGGGGAGCTGTTTTTT
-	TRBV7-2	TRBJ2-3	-	CASSVPALVDTQYF	TGTGCCAGCAGCGTACCCGCCCTAGTAGATACGCAGTATTTT
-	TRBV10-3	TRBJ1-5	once	CAISAETRPQHF	TGTGCCATCTCGGCGGAGACCCGGCCCCAGCATTTT
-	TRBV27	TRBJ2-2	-	CASSTRVAGSGGELFF	TGTGCCAGCAGTACCAGGGTGGCAGGGAGTGGGGGGGAGCTGTTTTTT
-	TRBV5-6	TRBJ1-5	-	CASSLAAGDQPQHF	TGTGCCAGCAGCTTGGCGGCAGGGGACCAGCCCCAGCATTTT
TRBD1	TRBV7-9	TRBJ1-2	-	CASSPGTGYGYTF	TGTGCCAGCAGCCCGGGGACAGGGTATGGCTACACCTTC
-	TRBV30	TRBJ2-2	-	CAWKGPHWNTGELFF	TGTGCCTGGAAGGGTCCTCACTGGAACACCGGGGAGCTGTTTTTT